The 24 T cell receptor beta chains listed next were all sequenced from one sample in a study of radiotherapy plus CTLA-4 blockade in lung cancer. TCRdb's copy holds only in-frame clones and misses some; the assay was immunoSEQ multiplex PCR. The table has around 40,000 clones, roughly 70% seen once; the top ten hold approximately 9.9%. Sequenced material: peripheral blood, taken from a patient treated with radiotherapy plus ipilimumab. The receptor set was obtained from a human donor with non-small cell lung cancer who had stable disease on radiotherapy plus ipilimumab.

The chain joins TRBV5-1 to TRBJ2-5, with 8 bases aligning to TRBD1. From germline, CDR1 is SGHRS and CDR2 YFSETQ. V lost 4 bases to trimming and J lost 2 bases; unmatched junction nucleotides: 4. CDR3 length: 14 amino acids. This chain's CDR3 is CASSRQGAQETQYF. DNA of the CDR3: TGCGCCAGCAGCAGGCAGGGGGCGCAAGAGACCCAGTACTTC.

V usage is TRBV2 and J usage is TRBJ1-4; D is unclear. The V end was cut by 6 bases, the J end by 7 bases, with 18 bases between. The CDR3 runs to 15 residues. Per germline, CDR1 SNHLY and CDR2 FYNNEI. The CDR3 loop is CASSQPPGIGEKLFF. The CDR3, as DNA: TGTGCCAGCAGCCAGCCCCCGGGAATTGGTGAAAAACTGTTTTTT.

In nucleotides, the CDR3 is TGTGCCAGCAGCTTATCGCAGGGGATGGGAAACACCATATATTTT. This codes for CASSLSQGMGNTIYF. The chain has TRBV7-6 and TRBJ1-3; possibly TRBD1 for D (6 bases). Trimming cost V 2 bases and J 4 bases, with 12 bases left between them. Germline CDR1 and CDR2: SGHVS and FNYEAQ. This CDR3 comprises 15 residues.

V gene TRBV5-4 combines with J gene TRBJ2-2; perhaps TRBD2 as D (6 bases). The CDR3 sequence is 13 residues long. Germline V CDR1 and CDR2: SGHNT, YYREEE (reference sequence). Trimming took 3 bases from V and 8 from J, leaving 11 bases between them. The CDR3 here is CASSWTEGGELFF. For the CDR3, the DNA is TGTGCCAGCAGCTGGACGGAGGGGGGGGAGCTGTTTTTT.

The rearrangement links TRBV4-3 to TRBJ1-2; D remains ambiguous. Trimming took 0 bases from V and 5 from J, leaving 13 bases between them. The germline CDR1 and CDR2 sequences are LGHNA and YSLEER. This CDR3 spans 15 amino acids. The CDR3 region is CASSQDGSARYGYTF. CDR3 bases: TGCGCCAGCAGCCAAGATGGATCGGCGAGGTATGGCTACACCTTC.

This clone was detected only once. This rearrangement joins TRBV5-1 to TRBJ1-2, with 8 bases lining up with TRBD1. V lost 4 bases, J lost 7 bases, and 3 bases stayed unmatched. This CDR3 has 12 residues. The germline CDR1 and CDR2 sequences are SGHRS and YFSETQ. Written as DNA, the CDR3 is TGCGCCAGCAGCGTCCAGGGGGCTGGCTACACCTTC. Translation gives CASSVQGAGYTF.

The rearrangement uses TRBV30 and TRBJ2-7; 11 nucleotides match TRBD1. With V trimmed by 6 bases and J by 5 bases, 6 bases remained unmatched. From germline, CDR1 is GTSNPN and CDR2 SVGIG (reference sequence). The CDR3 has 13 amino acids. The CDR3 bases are TGTGCCTGCAGGGACAGGGGGTCCCACGAGCAGTACTTC. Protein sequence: CACRDRGSHEQYF.

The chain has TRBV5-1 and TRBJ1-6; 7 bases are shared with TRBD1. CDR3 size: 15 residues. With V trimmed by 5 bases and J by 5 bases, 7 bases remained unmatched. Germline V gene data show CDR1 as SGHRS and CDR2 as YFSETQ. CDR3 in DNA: TGCGCCAGCAGGTGGAGGGGGCGGGATAATTCACCCCTCCACTTT. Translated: CASRWRGRDNSPLHF.

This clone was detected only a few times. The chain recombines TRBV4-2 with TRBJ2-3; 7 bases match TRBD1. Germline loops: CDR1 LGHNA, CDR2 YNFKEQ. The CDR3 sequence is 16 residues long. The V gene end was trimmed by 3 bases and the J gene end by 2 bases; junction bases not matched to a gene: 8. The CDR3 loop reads CASSQVYRGTTDTQYF. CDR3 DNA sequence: TGTGCCAGCAGCCAGGTCTACAGGGGAACCACAGATACGCAGTATTTT.

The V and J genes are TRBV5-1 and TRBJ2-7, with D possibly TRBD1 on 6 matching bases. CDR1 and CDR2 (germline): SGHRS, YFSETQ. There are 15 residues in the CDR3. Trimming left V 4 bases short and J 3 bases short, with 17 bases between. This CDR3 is CASSLLGQPYYEQYF. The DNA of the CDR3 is TGCGCCAGCAGCCTTCTAGGACAGCCATACTACGAGCAGTACTTC.

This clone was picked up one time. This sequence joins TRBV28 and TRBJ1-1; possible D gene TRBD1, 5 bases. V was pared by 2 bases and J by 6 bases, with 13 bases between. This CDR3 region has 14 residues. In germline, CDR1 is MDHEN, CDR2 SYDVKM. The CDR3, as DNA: TGTGCCAGCAGTTTACCCCCAGGGTTTCCTGAAGCTTTCTTT. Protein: CASSLPPGFPEAFF.

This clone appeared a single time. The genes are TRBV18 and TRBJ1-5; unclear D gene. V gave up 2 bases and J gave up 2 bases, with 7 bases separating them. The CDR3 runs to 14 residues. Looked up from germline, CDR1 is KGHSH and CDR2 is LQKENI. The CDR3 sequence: CASSPSGGNQPQHF. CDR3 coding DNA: TGTGCCAGCTCACCATCGGGAGGCAATCAGCCCCAGCATTTT. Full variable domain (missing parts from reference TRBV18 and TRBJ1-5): NAGVMQNPRHLVRRRGQEARLRCSPMKGHSHVYWYRQLPEEGLKFMVYLQKENIIDESGMPKERFSAEFPKEGPSILRIQQVVRGDSAAYFCASSPSGGNQPQHFGDGTRLSIL.

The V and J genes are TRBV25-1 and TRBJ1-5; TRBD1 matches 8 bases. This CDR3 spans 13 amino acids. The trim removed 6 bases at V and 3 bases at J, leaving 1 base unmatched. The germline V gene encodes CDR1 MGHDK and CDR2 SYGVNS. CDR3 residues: CASRTGDNQPQHF. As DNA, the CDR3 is TGTGCCAGCAGGACAGGGGACAATCAGCCCCAGCATTTT.

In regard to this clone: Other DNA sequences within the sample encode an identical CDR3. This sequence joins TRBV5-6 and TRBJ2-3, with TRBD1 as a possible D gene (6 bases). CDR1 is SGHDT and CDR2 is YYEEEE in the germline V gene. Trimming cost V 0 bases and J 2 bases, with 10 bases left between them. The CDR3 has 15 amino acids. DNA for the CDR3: TGTGCCAGCAGCTTGGGGGGGACACCCACAGATACGCAGTATTTT. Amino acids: CASSLGGTPTDTQYF.

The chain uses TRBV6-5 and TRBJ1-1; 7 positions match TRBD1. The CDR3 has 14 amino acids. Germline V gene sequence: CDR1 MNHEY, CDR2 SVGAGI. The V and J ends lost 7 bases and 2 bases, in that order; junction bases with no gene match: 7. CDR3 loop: CASTQQGPNTEAFF. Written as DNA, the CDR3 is TGTGCCAGCACTCAACAGGGGCCAAACACTGAAGCTTTCTTT.

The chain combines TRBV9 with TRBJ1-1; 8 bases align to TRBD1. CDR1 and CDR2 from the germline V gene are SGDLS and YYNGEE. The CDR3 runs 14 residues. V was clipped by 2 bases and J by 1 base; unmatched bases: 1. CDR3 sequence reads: CASSVQGANTEAFF. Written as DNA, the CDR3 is TGTGCCAGCAGCGTGCAGGGGGCGAACACTGAAGCTTTCTTT.

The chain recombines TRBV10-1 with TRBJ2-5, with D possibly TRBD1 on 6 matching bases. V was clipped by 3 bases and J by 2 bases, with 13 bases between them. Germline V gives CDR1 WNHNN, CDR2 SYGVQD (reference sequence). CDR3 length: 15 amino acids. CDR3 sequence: CASSEGQGIQETQYF. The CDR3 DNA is TGCGCCAGCAGTGAAGGCCAGGGGATTCAAGAGACCCAGTACTTC.

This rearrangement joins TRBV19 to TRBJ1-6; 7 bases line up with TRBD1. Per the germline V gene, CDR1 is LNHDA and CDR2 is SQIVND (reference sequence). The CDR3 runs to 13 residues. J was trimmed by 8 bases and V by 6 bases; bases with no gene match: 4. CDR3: CASRGQEHSPLHF. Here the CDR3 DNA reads TGTGCCAGTAGAGGACAGGAACATTCACCCCTCCACTTT.

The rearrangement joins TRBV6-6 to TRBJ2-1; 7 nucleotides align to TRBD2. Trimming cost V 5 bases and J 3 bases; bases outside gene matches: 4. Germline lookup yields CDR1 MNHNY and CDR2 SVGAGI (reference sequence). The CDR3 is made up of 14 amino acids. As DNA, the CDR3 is TGTGCCAGCAGTACCCGCGGGGGCTACAATGAGCAGTTCTTC. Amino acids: CASSTRGGYNEQFF.

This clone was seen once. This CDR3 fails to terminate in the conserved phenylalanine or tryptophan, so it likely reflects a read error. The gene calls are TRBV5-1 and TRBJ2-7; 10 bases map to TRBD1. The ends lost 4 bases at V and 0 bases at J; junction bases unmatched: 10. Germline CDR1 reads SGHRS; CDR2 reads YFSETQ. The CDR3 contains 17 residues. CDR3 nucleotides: TGCGCCAGCAGCCTGGGACAGGGGTCGCTCAGCTCCTACGAGCAGTACCTC. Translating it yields CASSLGQGSLSSYEQYL.

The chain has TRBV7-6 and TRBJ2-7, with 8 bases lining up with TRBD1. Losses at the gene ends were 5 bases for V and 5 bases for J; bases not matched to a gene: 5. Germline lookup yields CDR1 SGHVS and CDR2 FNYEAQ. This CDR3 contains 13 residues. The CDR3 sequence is CASSEDRGHEQYF. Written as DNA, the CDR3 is TGTGCCAGCAGCGAAGACAGGGGCCACGAGCAGTACTTC.

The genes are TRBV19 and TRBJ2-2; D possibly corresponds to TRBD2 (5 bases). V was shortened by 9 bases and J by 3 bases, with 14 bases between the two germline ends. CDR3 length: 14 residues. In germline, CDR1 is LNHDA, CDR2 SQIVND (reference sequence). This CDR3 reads CASGSNGDTGELFF. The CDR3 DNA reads TGTGCCAGCGGTAGCAACGGGGACACCGGGGAGCTGTTTTTT.

The CDR3 sequence: CASSEPASGGATDTQYF. CDR3 sequence (DNA): TGCGCCAGCAGTGAGCCTGCTAGCGGGGGGGCCACAGATACGCAGTATTTT. The chain is built from TRBV10-2 and TRBJ2-3, with TRBD2 matching 12 bases. The germline V gene has CDR1 WSHSY and CDR2 SAAADI. This CDR3 has 17 amino acids. Germline trimming cut 2 bases from V and 2 bases from J; bases unmatched to any gene: 5.

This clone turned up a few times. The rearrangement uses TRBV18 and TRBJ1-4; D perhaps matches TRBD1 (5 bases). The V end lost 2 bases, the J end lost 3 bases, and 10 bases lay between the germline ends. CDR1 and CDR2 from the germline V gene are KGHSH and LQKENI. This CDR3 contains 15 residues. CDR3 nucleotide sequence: TGTGCCAGCTCACCATCGAAAGGGGCTAATGAAAAACTGTTTTTT. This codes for CASSPSKGANEKLFF. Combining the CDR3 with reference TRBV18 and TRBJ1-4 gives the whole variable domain NAGVMQNPRHLVRRRGQEARLRCSPMKGHSHVYWYRQLPEEGLKFMVYLQKENIIDESGMPKERFSAEFPKEGPSILRIQQVVRGDSAAYFCASSPSKGANEKLFFGSGTQLSVL.